The 24 T cell receptor beta chains given below trace back to one sample, sequenced in a study of control samples from healthy donors and cancer patients. Clones were read by immunoSEQ multiplex PCR, and TCRdb kept only the in-frame ones, dropping some. The top ten hold 0.55% to 0.65% of the sample, which has 100,000 to 150,000 clones, 80% to 95% seen once. Specimen: PBMCs. Receptor source: a man aged 80 or over with head and neck cancer.

This chain connects TRBV6-5 to TRBJ1-1; no clear D gene. Trimming cost V 4 bases and J 4 bases, with 10 bases left between them. This CDR3 is built from 13 residues. Germline CDR1 MNHEY, CDR2 SVGAGI. The CDR3 DNA reads as TGTGCCAGCAGTTTTAACGAGGGCACTGAAGCTTTCTTT. Protein product: CASSFNEGTEAFF.

The chain employs TRBV30 and TRBJ1-4, with unresolved D. V gave up 1 base and J gave up 5 bases, with 8 bases separating them. CDR1 GTSNPN and CDR2 SVGIG come from the germline V gene (reference sequence). This CDR3 comprises 13 residues. CDR3 loop: CAWSDGWNEKLFF. CDR3 in DNA: TGTGCCTGGAGTGACGGATGGAATGAAAAACTGTTTTTT.

This clone was found once. The chain couples TRBV15 to TRBJ1-2, with a possible D match to TRBD1 (5 bases). The CDR3 contains 14 residues. Germline CDR1 and CDR2: LNHNV and YYDKDF (reference sequence). V was pared by 3 bases and J by 4 bases, with 12 bases between. The CDR3 nucleotides read TGTGCCACCAGCAGGAACGGACAAGGCTATGGCTACACCTTC. This sequence encodes CATSRNGQGYGYTF.

CDR3: CASSQAGLDGTYEQYF. The DNA of the CDR3 is TGCGCCAGCAGCCAAGCGGGACTAGATGGGACCTACGAGCAGTACTTC. The V call is TRBV4-3, the J call TRBJ2-7, with 8 bases identical to TRBD2. Germline trimming cut 1 base from V and 2 bases from J; bases unmatched to any gene: 7. CDR3 size: 16 residues. The germline gives CDR1 LGHNA, CDR2 YSLEER.

The gene calls are TRBV7-2 and TRBJ2-5; 13 nucleotides align to TRBD2. From germline, CDR1 is SGHTA and CDR2 FQGNSA. The CDR3 is 17 amino acids. Trimming took 5 bases from V and 0 from J; bases not matched to a gene: 6. CDR3 in amino acids: CASSAQGLAGYQETQYF. The CDR3 nucleotides are TGTGCCAGCAGCGCCCAGGGACTAGCGGGATACCAAGAGACCCAGTACTTC.

This clone came up once. This chain links TRBV24-1 with TRBJ2-5; possibly TRBD2 for D (6 bases). V lost 3 bases to trimming and J lost 3 bases, with 13 bases between them. Germline CDR1 and CDR2: KGHDR and SFDVKD. There are 15 residues in the CDR3. CDR3 amino acids: CATSDTGGSEETQYF. The DNA of the CDR3 is TGTGCCACCAGTGATACCGGAGGGAGCGAAGAGACCCAGTACTTC.

This rearrangement joins TRBV3-1 (or the pseudogene TRBV3-2) to TRBJ2-1; TRBD2 matches at 12 bases. V shed 4 bases, J shed 0 bases, and the junction held 7 bases outside the gene matches. Germline CDR1 is LGHDT and CDR2 is YNNKEL (reference sequence). The CDR3 covers 18 residues. CDR3 protein: CASSPRTSGKYSYNEQFF. Here the CDR3 DNA reads TGTGCCAGCAGCCCTCGGACTAGCGGGAAGTACTCCTACAATGAGCAGTTCTTC.

This sequence joins TRBV5-1 and TRBJ1-1; D might be TRBD1 (6 bases). Trimming removed 0 bases at V and 9 bases at J, with 12 bases between. CDR1 is SGHRS and CDR2 is YFSETQ in the germline V gene. This CDR3 comprises 13 residues. DNA for the CDR3: TGCGCCAGCAGCTTGGGGGGGCAGGAAAAAGCTTTCTTT. This encodes CASSLGGQEKAFF.

The chain couples TRBV19 to TRBJ1-1, with TRBD1 as a possible D gene (5 bases). This CDR3 spans 11 amino acids. V was clipped by 5 bases and J by 8 bases, with 9 bases between them. The germline V gene has CDR1 LNHDA and CDR2 SQIVND (reference sequence). CDR3 coding DNA: TGTGCCAGTAGTCTTCGGGGGGAAGCTTTCTTT. The encoded protein is CASSLRGEAFF. Full variable domain (remainder filled in from reference TRBV19 and TRBJ1-1): DGGITQSPKYLFRKEGQNVTLSCEQNLNHDAMYWYRQDPGQGLRLIYYSQIVNDFQKGDIAEGYSVSREKKESFPLTVTSAQKNPTAFYLCASSLRGEAFFGQGTRLTVV.

V is TRBV5-5 and J is TRBJ1-5, with D perhaps matching TRBD1 (5 bases). CDR1 and CDR2 from the germline V gene are SGHKS and YYEKEE (reference sequence). Trimming took off 2 bases at V and 7 bases at J, with 13 bases between the two ends. CDR3 length: 14 amino acids. DNA of the CDR3: TGTGCCAGCAGCTTTGGAGGCGGGGACCAGCCCCAGCATTTT. This encodes CASSFGGGDQPQHF.

The chain joins TRBV15 to TRBJ1-1, with no clear D. Germline V CDR1 and CDR2: LNHNV, YYDKDF (reference sequence). The V and J ends lost 0 bases and 4 bases respectively, with 9 bases between them. This CDR3 is 14 amino acids long. The CDR3 reads CATSRDLGSTEAFF. In DNA, the CDR3 is TGTGCCACCAGCAGAGATCTGGGCAGCACTGAAGCTTTCTTT. Full variable domain (remainder filled in from reference TRBV15 and TRBJ1-1): DAMVIQNPRYQVTQFGKPVTLSCSQTLNHNVMYWYQQKSSQAPKLLFHYYDKDFNNEADTPDNFQSRRPNTSFCFLDIRSPGLGDTAMYLCATSRDLGSTEAFFGQGTRLTVV.

This chain joins TRBV5-8 and TRBJ2-4; D tentatively reads TRBD1 or TRBD2 (5 bases each). Trimming took off 0 bases at V and 8 bases at J, with 15 bases between the two ends. CDR3 size: 15 residues. Germline loops: CDR1 SGHTS, CDR2 YDEGEE. CDR3 nucleotide sequence: TGTGCCAGCAGCTTGGGGTATGGGACCGGGGACATTCAGTACTTC. Translation: CASSLGYGTGDIQYF.

This chain joins TRBV6-5 and TRBJ1-5; D ambiguous. V lost 6 bases to trimming and J lost 0 bases, with 12 bases between them. Germline V gene lookup returns CDR1 MNHEY and CDR2 SVGAGI. The CDR3 runs to 15 residues. The CDR3 protein is CASSPAGSSNQPQHF. In nucleotides, the CDR3 is TGTGCCAGCAGCCCAGCCGGGTCTAGCAATCAGCCCCAGCATTTT.

This chain connects TRBV4-1 to TRBJ2-1; D not certain. The ends were cut back, 3 bases at V and 2 bases at J, with 11 bases in the middle. Germline V lookup: CDR1 MGHRA, CDR2 YSYEKL. The CDR3 is 15 residues long. Written as DNA, the CDR3 is TGCGCCAGCAGCCATTACCTAACTCCCTACAATGAGCAGTTCTTC. Its translation: CASSHYLTPYNEQFF.

This rearrangement joins TRBV6-5 to TRBJ2-5, with 7 nucleotides matching TRBD2. This CDR3 has 14 residues. The V segment lost 10 bases and the J segment 2 bases; nucleotides outside the gene matches: 10. The germline V gene has CDR1 MNHEY and CDR2 SVGAGI. CDR3 loop: CANSKGGGQETQYF. CDR3 nucleotides: TGTGCCAACAGCAAGGGCGGGGGACAAGAGACCCAGTACTTC.

The J gene is TRBJ2-1, the V gene TRBV9; no reliable D call. This CDR3 is built from 13 residues. Looked up from germline, CDR1 is SGDLS and CDR2 is YYNGEE. Trimming pared 4 bases from V and 6 bases from J, leaving 11 bases between. The CDR3 coding sequence is TGTGCCAGCAGCCCTCCTATCAGCAATGAGCAGTTCTTC. Residues: CASSPPISNEQFF.

As regards this clone: A much bigger clone sits one base away, suggesting this may be a read error. The J gene is TRBJ1-5, the V gene TRBV12-3 or TRBV12-4; D ambiguous. V lost 6 bases to trimming and J lost 0 bases, with 6 bases between them. This CDR3 has 13 amino acids. The CDR3 DNA reads as TGTGCCAGCAGCCATAGTAGCAATCAGCCCCAGCATTTT. The encoded protein is CASSHSSNQPQHF.

The rearrangement uses TRBV7-6 and TRBJ1-4; TRBD1 might be the D (6 bases). Trimming cost V 1 base and J 4 bases, with 16 bases left between them. Per the germline V gene, CDR1 is SGHVS and CDR2 is FNYEAQ. This CDR3 has 17 residues. In nucleotides, the CDR3 is TGTGCCAGCAGCTTAGTAGTGGGGGCGCTGAATAATGAAAAACTGTTTTTT. Amino acids: CASSLVVGALNNEKLFF.

This clone came up a few times. The chain links TRBV3-1 (or the pseudogene TRBV3-2) to TRBJ1-1, with D uncertain. Germline lookup yields CDR1 LGHDT and CDR2 YNNKEL (reference sequence). This CDR3 comprises 13 residues. V shed 1 base and J shed 4 bases, with 7 bases lying between them. The CDR3 loop reads CASSQGAATEAFF. As DNA, the CDR3 is TGTGCCAGCAGCCAAGGCGCGGCCACTGAAGCTTTCTTT.

The V gene is TRBV5-8, the J gene TRBJ1-2; D gene ambiguous. Trimming removed 2 bases from V and 6 bases from J, with 20 bases in between. The CDR3 sequence is 16 residues long. The germline V gene encodes CDR1 SGHTS and CDR2 YDEGEE. The CDR3 DNA is TGTGCCAGCAGCTTTCTCCGGACCCTCACGACGGATGGCTACACCTTC. Translated: CASSFLRTLTTDGYTF. Looking up the rest from reference TRBV5-8 and TRBJ1-2 gives the full variable domain: EAGVTQSPTHLIKTRGQQATLRCSPISGHTSVYWYQQALGLGLQFLLWYDEGEERNRGNFPPRFSGRQFPNYSSELNVNALELEDSALYLCASSFLRTLTTDGYTFGSGTRLTVV.

The chain couples TRBV5-6 to TRBJ2-3; D remains ambiguous. Trimming stripped 2 bases from V and 6 bases from J, with 19 bases between. Germline CDR1 is SGHDT and CDR2 is YYEEEE. The CDR3 runs to 16 residues. CDR3 region: CASSFNPRWPKDTQYF. The CDR3 DNA reads TGTGCCAGCAGCTTTAACCCCCGGTGGCCAAAGGATACGCAGTATTTT. Drawing the rest from reference TRBV5-6 and TRBJ2-3, the complete variable domain is DAGVTQSPTHLIKTRGQQVTLRCSPKSGHDTVSWYQQALGQGPQFIFQYYEEEERQRGNFPDRFSGHQFPNYSSELNVNALLLGDSALYLCASSFNPRWPKDTQYFGPGTRLTVL.

V gene TRBV9 combines with J gene TRBJ2-2, with TRBD2 identical over 15 bases. Losses at the gene ends were 4 bases for V and 5 bases for J; bases not matched to a gene: 12. Germline-derived CDR1 and CDR2 are SGDLS and YYNGEE. The CDR3 covers 19 residues. CDR3 in amino acids: CASSSLRTSGGVRTGELFF. The CDR3 DNA sequence: TGTGCCAGCAGCTCACTACGGACTAGCGGGGGGGTGAGGACCGGGGAGCTGTTTTTT.

J is TRBJ1-2 and V is TRBV4-1, with D unresolved. The CDR3 is made up of 14 amino acids. In germline, CDR1 is MGHRA, CDR2 YSYEKL. V gave up 0 bases and J gave up 1 base, with 6 bases separating them. The CDR3: CASSQDRINYGYTF. The CDR3 DNA is TGCGCCAGCAGCCAAGACAGGATTAACTATGGCTACACCTTC.

The DNA for the CDR3 is TGTGCCAGCAGTGACAGGGGGAACTCCTACAATGAGCAGTTCTTC. Residues: CASSDRGNSYNEQFF. The gene calls are TRBV9 and TRBJ2-1; 9 bases are shared with TRBD1. V shed 5 bases, J shed 0 bases, and the junction held 3 bases outside the gene matches. Germline V gene data show CDR1 as SGDLS and CDR2 as YYNGEE. The CDR3 spans 15 residues.